The entry that follows covers one TCR beta chain sequence. This sample stems from a study of control samples from healthy donors and cancer patients. Produced via immunoSEQ multiplex PCR; TCRdb's table is partial and in-frame only. The sample includes some 120,000 clones, 75% to 95% seen only once; the top ten take over 2%. Germline-derived CDR1 and CDR2 are LNHNV and YYDKDF (reference sequence). CDR3 length equals 18 residues. V lost 3 bases, J lost 4 bases, and 11 bases stayed unmatched. The sequence was obtained from a man aged 18 to 30 in good health. This chain joins TRBV15 and TRBJ2-1; the match to TRBD2 covers 11 bases. The sequencing input was blood. The CDR3 region is CATSSLPPGLADYNEQFF. The CDR3 region has the DNA TGTGCCACCAGCAGTTTACCGCCGGGACTAGCGGATTACAATGAGCAGTTCTTC.